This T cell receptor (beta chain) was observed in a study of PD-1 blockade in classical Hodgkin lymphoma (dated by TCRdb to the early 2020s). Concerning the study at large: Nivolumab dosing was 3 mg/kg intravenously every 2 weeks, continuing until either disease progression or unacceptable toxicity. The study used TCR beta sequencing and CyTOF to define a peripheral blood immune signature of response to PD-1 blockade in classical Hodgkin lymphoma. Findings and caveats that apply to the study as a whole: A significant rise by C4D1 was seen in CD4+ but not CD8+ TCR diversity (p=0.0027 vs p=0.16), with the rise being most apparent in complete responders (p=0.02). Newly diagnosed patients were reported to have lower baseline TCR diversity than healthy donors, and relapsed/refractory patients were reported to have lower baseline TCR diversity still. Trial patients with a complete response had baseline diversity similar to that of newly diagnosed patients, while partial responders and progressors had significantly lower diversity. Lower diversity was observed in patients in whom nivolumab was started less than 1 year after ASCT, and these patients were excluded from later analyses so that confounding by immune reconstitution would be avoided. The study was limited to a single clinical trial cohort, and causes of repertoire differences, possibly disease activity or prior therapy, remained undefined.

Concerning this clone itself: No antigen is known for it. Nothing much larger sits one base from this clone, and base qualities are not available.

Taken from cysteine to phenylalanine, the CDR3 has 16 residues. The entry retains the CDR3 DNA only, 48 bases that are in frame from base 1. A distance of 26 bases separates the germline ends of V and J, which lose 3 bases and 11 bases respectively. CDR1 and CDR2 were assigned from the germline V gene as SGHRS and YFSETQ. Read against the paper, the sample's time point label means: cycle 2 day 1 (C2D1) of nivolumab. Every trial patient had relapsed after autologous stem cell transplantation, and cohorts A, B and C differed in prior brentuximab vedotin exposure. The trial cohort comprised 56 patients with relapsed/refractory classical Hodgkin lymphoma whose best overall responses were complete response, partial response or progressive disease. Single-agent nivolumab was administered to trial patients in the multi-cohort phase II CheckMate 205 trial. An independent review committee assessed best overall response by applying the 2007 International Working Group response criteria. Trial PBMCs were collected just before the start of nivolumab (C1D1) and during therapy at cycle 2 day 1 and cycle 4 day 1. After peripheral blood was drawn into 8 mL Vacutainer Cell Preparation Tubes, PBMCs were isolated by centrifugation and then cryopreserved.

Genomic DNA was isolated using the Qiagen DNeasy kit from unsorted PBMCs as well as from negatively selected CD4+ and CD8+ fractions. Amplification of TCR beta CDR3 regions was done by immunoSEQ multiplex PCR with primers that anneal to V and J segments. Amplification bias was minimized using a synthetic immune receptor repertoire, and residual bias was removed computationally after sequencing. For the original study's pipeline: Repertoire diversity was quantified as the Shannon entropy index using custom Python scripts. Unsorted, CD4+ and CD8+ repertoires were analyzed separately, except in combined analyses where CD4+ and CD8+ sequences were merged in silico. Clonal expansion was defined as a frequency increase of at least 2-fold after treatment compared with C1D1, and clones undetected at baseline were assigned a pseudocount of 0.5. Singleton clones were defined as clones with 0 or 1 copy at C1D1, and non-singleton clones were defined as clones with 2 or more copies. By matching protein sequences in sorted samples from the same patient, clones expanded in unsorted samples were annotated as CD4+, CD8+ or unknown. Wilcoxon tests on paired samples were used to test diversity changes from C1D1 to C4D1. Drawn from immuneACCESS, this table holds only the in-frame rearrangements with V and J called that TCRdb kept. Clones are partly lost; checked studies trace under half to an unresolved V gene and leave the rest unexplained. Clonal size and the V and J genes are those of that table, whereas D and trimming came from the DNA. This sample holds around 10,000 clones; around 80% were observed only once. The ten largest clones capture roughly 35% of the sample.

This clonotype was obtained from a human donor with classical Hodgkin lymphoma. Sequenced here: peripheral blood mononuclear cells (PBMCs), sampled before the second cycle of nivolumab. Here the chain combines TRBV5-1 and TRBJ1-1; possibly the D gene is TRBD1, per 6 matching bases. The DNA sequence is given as TGCGCCAGCAGCTCTGCCCAAAACACAGGGCCGGGTGGCGCTTTCTTT. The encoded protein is CASSSAQNTGPGGAFF.